This T cell receptor (beta chain) was documented in a study of TIL therapy for anti-PD-1-resistant metastatic lung cancer. Study observations and caveats: Many TIL product clones were absent from baseline tumor, suggesting clonal contraction.

The immunoSEQ assay was v3. TCRdb's table, derived via immunoSEQ multiplex PCR, lists solely in-frame clones and lacks some. The table records about 8,000 clones, roughly four fifths of them present only once. Concerning this clone itself: Its antigen is as yet unknown.

The germline V gene has CDR1 KGHSH and CDR2 LQKENI. With 4 bases removed from V and 5 bases from J, the gap between germline ends came to 11 bases. The CDR3 spans 14 residues. As to time point: pre-treatment sample, taken before nivolumab and TIL therapy. Tumor tissue came from excised metastases, mostly pleural nodules or supraclavicular lymph nodes. Tumor harvest preceded PD-1/PD-L1 blockade, followed by nivolumab treatment. Specimen: tumor tissue, collected at baseline. This clonotype was obtained from a person aged 30 to 80 with non-small cell lung cancer. The V call is TRBV18, the J call TRBJ2-2, with a weak D call TRBD1 (5 bases). The CDR3 loop is CASSQSQGTGELFF. DNA for the CDR3: TGTGCCAGCTCACAATCCCAGGGTACCGGGGAGCTGTTTTTT.